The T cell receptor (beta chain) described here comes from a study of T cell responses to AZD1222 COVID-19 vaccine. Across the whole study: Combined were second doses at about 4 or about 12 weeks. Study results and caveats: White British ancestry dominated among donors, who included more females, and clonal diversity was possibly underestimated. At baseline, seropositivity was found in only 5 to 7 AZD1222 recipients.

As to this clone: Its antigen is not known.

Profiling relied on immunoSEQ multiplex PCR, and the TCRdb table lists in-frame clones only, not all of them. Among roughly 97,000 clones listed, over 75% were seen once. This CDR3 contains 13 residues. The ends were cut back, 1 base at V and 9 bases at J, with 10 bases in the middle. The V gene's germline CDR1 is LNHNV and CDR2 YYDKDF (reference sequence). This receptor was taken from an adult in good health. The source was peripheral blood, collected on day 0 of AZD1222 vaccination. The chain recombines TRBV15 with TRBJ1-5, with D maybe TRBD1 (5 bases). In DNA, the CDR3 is TGTGCCACCAGCAGAGGGGGGATACTGCCCCAGCATTTT. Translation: CATSRGGILPQHF.